Here is one T cell receptor beta chain with its context. The sample's time point: newly diagnosed GD, antithyroid drugs for less than 3 months. The TCR library used RNA extracted from PBMCs. Patients met American Thyroid Association criteria for Graves' disease. This specimen comes from a study of regulatory T cells in long-lasting Graves disease. CDR3-region Arm-PCR and iRepertoire HTBI primers produced the TCR beta libraries. Original methodology: Throughout the samples, researchers identified some 62 TRBV and about 15 TRBJ segments. TCRdb re-derived calls from the multiplex PCR reads in MiXCR, one entry per CDR3 protein. TCRdb's processing, not the authors' own work, is the source of the V and J calls. The sample has approximately 390,000 distinct CDR3 sequences; 15% to 20% are singletons. The CDR3 has 16 residues. The V and J ends lost 2 bases and 3 bases, in that order; junction bases with no gene match: 10. Germline assignment: CDR1 MNHEY and CDR2 SVGEGT.

The data were also submitted as part of a second study, on T cells in Graves' hyperthyroidism and ophthalmopathy.

This TCR came from a woman aged 18-29 years with Graves disease. Material: peripheral blood mononuclear cells (PBMCs), obtained at new diagnosis, from a patient treated with antithyroid drugs. The V and J genes are TRBV6-2 or TRBV6-3 and TRBJ2-7; 7 nucleotides match TRBD2. This chain's CDR3 is CASSYTSRLALYEQYF. The CDR3 DNA reads as TGTGCCAGCAGTTACACGTCGAGACTAGCACTCTACGAGCAGTACTTC.